The 7 T cell receptor beta chains listed next were all sequenced from one sample in a study of blood T cell repertoires in COVID-19. The assay was immunoSEQ multiplex PCR, and TCRdb's table has in-frame clones only and misses some. The table includes about 100,000 clones, just under 85% detected once. Sample: peripheral blood. The receptors were sampled from a man aged 45 to 65 with active or convalescent COVID-19.

CDR3 DNA: TGTGCCAGCAGCTTGGGGGGAGTTGATGAGCAGTTCTTC. This codes for CASSLGGVDEQFF. The gene calls are TRBV5-6 and TRBJ2-1; the D gene is possibly TRBD2 (5 bases). Trimming took off 0 bases at V and 8 bases at J, with 9 bases between the two ends. This CDR3 spans 13 amino acids. Germline CDR1 is SGHDT and CDR2 is YYEEEE.

This sequence joins TRBV7-9 and TRBJ1-2; 8 nucleotides agree with TRBD1. The germline V gene encodes CDR1 SEHNR and CDR2 FQNEAQ (reference sequence). Losses at the gene ends were 5 bases for V and 4 bases for J; bases not matched to a gene: 3. This CDR3 contains 13 residues. The chain's CDR3 is CASSIGQGYGYTF. DNA of the CDR3: TGTGCCAGCAGCATAGGACAGGGCTATGGCTACACCTTC.

The chain employs TRBV5-1 and TRBJ2-5, with 9 bases that match TRBD1. V shed 4 bases and J 5 bases; nucleotides not matched to a gene: 9. Germline CDR1 reads SGHRS; CDR2 reads YFSETQ. CDR3 length: 15 amino acids. The DNA of the CDR3 is TGCGCCAGCAGCAAGAACAGGGGGCAAAGGGAGACCCAGTACTTC. Residues: CASSKNRGQRETQYF. Complete variable domain (other parts from reference TRBV5-1 and TRBJ2-5): KAGVTQTPRYLIKTRGQQVTLSCSPISGHRSVSWYQQTPGQGLQFLFEYFSETQRNKGNFPGRFSGRQFSNSRSEMNVSTLELGDSALYLCASSKNRGQRETQYFGPGTRLLVL.

This chain links TRBV5-8 with TRBJ2-7; possible D gene TRBD1, 6 bases. The ends were cut back, 3 bases at V and 0 bases at J, with 13 bases in the middle. Germline assignment: CDR1 SGHTS and CDR2 YDEGEE. CDR3 length: 15 residues. The CDR3 DNA reads as TGTGCCAGCAGCTCCTGGGCAGGGGCCTCCTACGAGCAGTACTTC. Translating it yields CASSSWAGASYEQYF.

The chain is built from TRBV24-1 and TRBJ2-2; 12 bases agree with TRBD1. Trimming cost V 3 bases and J 6 bases; bases outside gene matches: 7. This CDR3 is built from 17 residues. The germline V gene encodes CDR1 KGHDR and CDR2 SFDVKD. The CDR3 is CATSDHSGQGAAGELFF. CDR3 nucleotides: TGTGCCACCAGTGATCATTCGGGACAGGGGGCGGCCGGGGAGCTGTTTTTT.

The J gene is TRBJ2-7, the V gene TRBV10-3; 8 bases are shared with TRBD1. Germline-derived CDR1 and CDR2 are ENHRY and SYGVKD. The V gene end was trimmed by 7 bases and the J gene end by 0 bases; junction bases not matched to a gene: 5. The CDR3 spans 14 residues. The CDR3 here is CAINGQGGSYEQYF. CDR3 nucleotides: TGTGCCATCAACGGACAGGGAGGCTCCTACGAGCAGTACTTC.

This chain links TRBV24-1 with TRBJ2-1; 15 bases map to TRBD2. This CDR3 is 21 amino acids long. The V segment lost 0 bases and the J segment 0 bases; nucleotides outside the gene matches: 8. The germline CDR1 and CDR2 sequences are KGHDR and SFDVKD. Here the CDR3 reads CATSDLQGTSGRTSSYNEQFF. In DNA, the CDR3 is TGTGCCACCAGTGATTTGCAAGGGACTAGCGGGAGGACCAGCTCCTACAATGAGCAGTTCTTC.